Listed below are T cell receptor beta chains from one sample, sequenced in a study of blood T cell repertoires in COVID-19. Clones were read by immunoSEQ multiplex PCR, and TCRdb kept only the in-frame ones, dropping some. The sample contains almost 200,000 clones, around 85% of which appear only once. Sample: peripheral blood. The receptors stem from a woman in her seventies with acute or convalescent COVID-19. Each CDR3 is given with its conserved first and last residue. The size field is filled for only some rows; it gives once, few, many or a size class.

cdr3_aa	clone_size	v_call	j_call
CATSEGQGYGYTF	few	TRBV24-1	TRBJ1-2
CASSSHSPYNEQFF	.	TRBV27	TRBJ2-1
CASSFTSGRYEQYF	few	TRBV27	TRBJ2-7
CASSAGLSNQPQHF	.	TRBV7-8	TRBJ1-5
CASSLGGGGGTYEQYF	.	TRBV5-4	TRBJ2-7
CASSLASTSASYNEQFF	.	TRBV7-2	TRBJ2-1
CASSFRVNTEAFF	.	TRBV28	TRBJ1-1
CASSLRWGGTEAFF	.	TRBV28	TRBJ1-1
CASIRGGEETQYF	.	TRBV28	TRBJ2-5
CASTSNSNYGYTF	.	TRBV6-5	TRBJ1-2
CASSQRLLTGSTDTQYF	.	TRBV3-1/TRBV3-2	TRBJ2-3
CASSSGTSGRTEQFF	.	TRBV27	TRBJ2-1
CASSLSHFSGNTIYF	.	TRBV7-2	TRBJ1-3
CASSPVRGSNTGELFF	.	TRBV7-3	TRBJ2-2
CASLGQGRYYEQYF	once	TRBV25-1	TRBJ2-7
CASSLGRGAYEQYF	.	TRBV7-2	TRBJ2-7
CASSPDSYTDTQYF	.	TRBV6-5	TRBJ2-3
CASSKQGGNTGELFF	once	TRBV9	TRBJ2-2
CASSRPSGRGVQYF	.	TRBV6-2/TRBV6-3	TRBJ2-3
CASSVETTYTGELFF	once	TRBV9	TRBJ2-2
CASSPLAATNEKLFF	once	TRBV7-2	TRBJ1-4
CASSGSGSTEAFF	.	TRBV9	TRBJ1-1
CASSLEAVNSPLHF	few	TRBV11-1	TRBJ1-6
CASSLVSGNAGELFF	.	TRBV5-1	TRBJ2-2
CSVRPGTPLSYEQYF	few	TRBV29-1	TRBJ2-7
CASSAPTGVPSYEQYF	.	TRBV10-2	TRBJ2-7
CASRGKPRGTYEQYF	few	TRBV27	TRBJ2-7
CASSPLAGMNTEAFF	.	TRBV18	TRBJ1-1
CASNLQAYSNQPQHF	.	TRBV19	TRBJ1-5
CASSQGLGPMNTEAFF	.	TRBV7-3	TRBJ1-1
CASSPLLRGQETQYF	.	TRBV3-1/TRBV3-2	TRBJ2-5
CASSSRVSGNTIYF	.	TRBV11-3	TRBJ1-3
CASSRVGGGNTQYF	.	TRBV7-2	TRBJ2-3
CASSLVSASSYEQYF	.	TRBV5-6	TRBJ2-7
CASSWDISDTQYF	once	TRBV19	TRBJ2-3
CASKADGNQPQHF	.	TRBV19	TRBJ1-5
CASSVSGADTQYF	.	TRBV10-2	TRBJ2-3
CSVGAGGSHTQYF	.	TRBV29-1	TRBJ2-3
CASSGTGTNYGYTF	.	TRBV2	TRBJ1-2
CASSPTGGTDTQYF	.	TRBV11-3	TRBJ2-3
CASSRDREETQYF	.	TRBV10-1	TRBJ2-5
CASKLAANTGELFF	.	TRBV10-2	TRBJ2-2
CASSFGTSGSPYEQYF	few	TRBV7-2	TRBJ2-7
CASSIRGSSYEQYF	.	TRBV6-5	TRBJ2-7
CASSEALFNSGGNYEQYF	.	TRBV2	TRBJ2-7
CASSPPGQGWNTEAFF	.	TRBV18	TRBJ1-1
CASSLRLPAYNEQFF	few	TRBV5-1	TRBJ2-1
CASSLAGGNGNTIYF	.	TRBV5-1	TRBJ1-3
CASSPQMVAGGNEQFF	.	TRBV18	TRBJ2-1
CASRLAGSYEQYF	.	TRBV12-3/TRBV12-4	TRBJ2-7
CASSLASGQNYGYTF	.	TRBV7-8	TRBJ1-2
CASSSSYPNQPQHF	few	TRBV28	TRBJ1-5
CASRTRTGTGELFF	few	TRBV6-5	TRBJ2-2
CASTSSGVGELFF	once	TRBV12-3/TRBV12-4	TRBJ2-2